These 21 T cell receptor beta chains were sequenced from one sample in a study of blood T cell repertoires in COVID-19. Profiling relied on immunoSEQ multiplex PCR, and the TCRdb table lists in-frame clones only, not all of them. This table has 15,000 to 20,000 clones, around nine tenths appearing once. The sample comprised peripheral blood. The receptors were gathered from a man aged 55 to 70 with active COVID-19.

A few counts support this clone. The chain links TRBV7-9 to TRBJ1-5; D ambiguous. Looked up from germline, CDR1 is SEHNR and CDR2 is FQNEAQ (reference sequence). The CDR3 extends over 15 amino acids. V gave up 4 bases and J gave up 0 bases, with 10 bases separating them. CDR3 sequence: CASSSSIYSNQPQHF. The CDR3 DNA reads as TGTGCCAGCAGCTCGAGCATTTATAGCAATCAGCCCCAGCATTTT.

The table lists this clone with a count of one. The chain combines TRBV18 with TRBJ1-2; D is uncertain. V lost 3 bases and J lost 3, with 8 bases in between. The germline V gene encodes CDR1 KGHSH and CDR2 LQKENI. This CDR3 has 13 residues. The CDR3 here is CASSPPGYYGYTF. The CDR3 bases are TGTGCCAGCTCACCCCCCGGGTACTATGGCTACACCTTC.

This chain links TRBV7-9 with TRBJ1-1; D gene unclear. The CDR3 is 12 residues long. Trimming removed 4 bases from V and 6 bases from J, with 9 bases in between. Germline CDR1 SEHNR, CDR2 FQNEAQ (reference sequence). For the CDR3, the DNA is TGTGCCAGCAGCTACGGTGATTCTGAAGCTTTCTTT. Amino acid sequence: CASSYGDSEAFF.

The rearrangement links TRBV19 to TRBJ1-4, with TRBD1 matching over 9 bases. V was clipped by 2 bases and J by 7 bases; unmatched bases: 8. The CDR3 runs 16 residues. From germline, CDR1 is LNHDA and CDR2 SQIVND (reference sequence). CDR3 in DNA: TGTGCCAGTAGTATAAGGCCCGGGACAGGGACTGAAAAACTGTTTTTT. This codes for CASSIRPGTGTEKLFF.

This chain links TRBV29-1 with TRBJ1-3, with D unclear. The CDR3 runs to 13 residues. Trimming shortened V by 1 base and J by 0 bases, and 4 bases separated the two germline ends. Germline-derived CDR1 and CDR2 are SQVTM and ANQGSEA. CDR3 bases: TGCAGCGTTGAAGGGCTCTCTGGAAACACCATATATTTT. This translates into CSVEGLSGNTIYF.

Note on this clone: A junction end diverges from the germline sequence, so it may reflect a read error. V gene TRBV6-2 or TRBV6-3 combines with J gene TRBJ2-5; possible D gene TRBD1, 5 bases. The germline gives CDR1 MNHEY, CDR2 SVGEGT. The CDR3 totals 13 residues. The CDR3, as DNA: TGTGCCAGCAGCATAGACAAGCACCATCAAGGGGACTTC. Its translation: CASSIDKHHQGDF.

The V call is TRBV5-4, the J call TRBJ2-3; 12 bases fit TRBD2. The CDR3 sequence is 16 residues long. Looked up from germline, CDR1 is SGHNT and CDR2 is YYREEE (reference sequence). J lost 1 base, V lost 0 bases, and 0 bases had no gene match. The CDR3, as DNA: TGTGCCAGCAGCTTGGGACTAGCGGGGGGCACAGATACGCAGTATTTT. Its protein product is CASSLGLAGGTDTQYF.

The chain uses TRBV27 and TRBJ2-3, with 7 bases fitting TRBD1. Losses at the gene ends were 6 bases for V and 6 bases for J; bases not matched to a gene: 6. There are 13 residues in the CDR3. Germline V gene data show CDR1 as MNHEY and CDR2 as SMNVEV (reference sequence). This CDR3 reads CASSIQGSDTQYF. The CDR3 region has the DNA TGTGCCAGCAGCATACAGGGGTCGGATACGCAGTATTTT.

The chain has TRBV19 and TRBJ1-4, with D possibly being TRBD1 (5 bases). Germline V CDR1 and CDR2: LNHDA, SQIVND (reference sequence). This CDR3 comprises 16 residues. Trimming removed 10 bases from V and 5 bases from J, with 23 bases in between. The CDR3 loop is CATRDSTVNQNEKLFF. CDR3 coding DNA: TGTGCCACCAGAGACTCGACAGTTAACCAAAATGAAAAACTGTTTTTT. The whole variable domain, remainder taken from reference TRBV19 and TRBJ1-4, is DGGITQSPKYLFRKEGQNVTLSCEQNLNHDAMYWYRQDPGQGLRLIYYSQIVNDFQKGDIAEGYSVSREKKESFPLTVTSAQKNPTAFYLCATRDSTVNQNEKLFFGSGTQLSVL.

V and J are TRBV9 and TRBJ2-5; 7 nucleotides align to TRBD1. CDR3 length: 15 residues. CDR1 SGDLS and CDR2 YYNGEE come from the germline V gene. After removal of 4 bases from V and 0 bases from J, the junction contained 6 bases not matched to a gene. Here the CDR3 reads CASSRRQGYQETQYF. CDR3 in DNA: TGTGCCAGCAGCCGTCGACAGGGCTACCAAGAGACCCAGTACTTC.

The chain has TRBV4-2 and TRBJ2-7, with TRBD2 matching over 10 bases. The CDR3 consists of 16 residues. Germline assignment: CDR1 LGHNA and CDR2 YNFKEQ. J was trimmed by 6 bases and V by 0 bases; bases with no gene match: 8. Written as DNA, the CDR3 is TGTGCCAGCAGCCAAGATGCCAGCGGGGGGGTCCTCGAGCAGTACTTC. Translated, it gives CASSQDASGGVLEQYF.

The chain is built from TRBV6-5 and TRBJ1-2; possible D gene TRBD1, 5 bases. The CDR3 loop spans 14 amino acids. V was trimmed by 8 bases and J by 1 base, leaving 14 bases between them. The germline CDR1 and CDR2 sequences are MNHEY and SVGAGI. The DNA for the CDR3 is TGTGCCAGCCGCGGGGGGAGGGGTAACTATGGCTACACCTTC. Its translation: CASRGGRGNYGYTF.

J is TRBJ1-1 and V is TRBV7-2, with a weak D call TRBD1 (5 bases). Germline V lookup: CDR1 SGHTA, CDR2 FQGNSA. Trimming removed 4 bases from V and 2 bases from J, with 8 bases in between. The CDR3 extends over 13 amino acids. The CDR3 DNA sequence: TGTGCCAGCAGCTGGACAACCAACACTGAAGCTTTCTTT. This encodes CASSWTTNTEAFF.

The V call is TRBV7-9, the J call TRBJ1-1; D remains unclear. CDR1 is SEHNR and CDR2 is FQNEAQ in the germline V gene (reference sequence). Trimming stripped 4 bases from V and 3 bases from J, with 6 bases between. The CDR3 covers 12 residues. The CDR3 is CASSSHYTEAFF. CDR3 nucleotides: TGTGCCAGCAGCTCCCATTACACTGAAGCTTTCTTT.

This clone was detected only a few times. The J gene is TRBJ2-7, the V gene TRBV27; D is possibly TRBD1 (5 bases). The CDR3 spans 13 residues. Germline lookup yields CDR1 MNHEY and CDR2 SMNVEV (reference sequence). Between the trimmed V and J ends, which lost 2 bases and 3 bases, there was a span of 8 bases. The DNA of the CDR3 is TGTGCCAGCAGTTTAGCCCAGGGCTACGAGCAGTACGTC. The encoded protein is CASSLAQGYEQYV.

The chain uses TRBV10-3 and TRBJ1-6; D gene uncertain. The CDR3 has 16 residues. CDR1 and CDR2 (germline): ENHRY, SYGVKD. The ends were cut back, 2 bases at V and 8 bases at J, with 16 bases in the middle. The CDR3 region has the DNA TGTGCCATCAGTGAGCCTTCCGGGAGGGTCGATTCACCCCTCCACTTT. Its translation: CAISEPSGRVDSPLHF.

In its sample, this clone was seen once. V gene TRBV7-9 combines with J gene TRBJ1-2; maybe TRBD1 (5 bases). V lost 1 base and J lost 8, with 11 bases in between. This CDR3 contains 13 residues. Germline CDR1 reads SEHNR; CDR2 reads FQNEAQ (reference sequence). CDR3 nucleotides: TGTGCCAGCAGCTTAGGGCAGGGAGGCGGCTACACCTTC. Amino acid sequence: CASSLGQGGGYTF.

This clone occurred a few times. This chain joins TRBV5-5 and TRBJ2-5, with 9 bases matching TRBD2. From germline, CDR1 is SGHKS and CDR2 YYEKEE (reference sequence). With V trimmed by 3 bases and J by 1 base, 10 bases remained unmatched. This CDR3 contains 17 residues. Written as DNA, the CDR3 is TGTGCCAGCAGCTCCCTTGGGCTAGCGGGGTCCCAAGAGACCCAGTACTTC. Protein sequence: CASSSLGLAGSQETQYF.

V is TRBV3-1 (or the pseudogene TRBV3-2) and J is TRBJ1-2; possible D gene TRBD1, 5 bases. The V end lost 6 bases, the J end lost 7 bases, and 12 bases lay between the germline ends. The CDR3 loop spans 12 amino acids. The germline CDR1 and CDR2 sequences are LGHDT and YNNKEL (reference sequence). The CDR3 sequence: CASRRQGSGYTF. The CDR3 nucleotides read TGTGCCAGCAGACGTCAGGGATCTGGCTACACCTTC.

V usage is TRBV19 and J usage is TRBJ2-1; D possibly corresponds to TRBD2 (6 bases). CDR3 length: 14 residues. The V and J ends lost 3 bases and 4 bases respectively, with 10 bases between them. Germline CDR1 reads LNHDA; CDR2 reads SQIVND (reference sequence). The CDR3 DNA reads as TGTGCCAGTAGTATCGGGACTCAGTACAATGAGCAGTTCTTC. Translated: CASSIGTQYNEQFF.

J is TRBJ1-2 and V is TRBV11-2, with 8 nucleotides matching TRBD1. Per germline, CDR1 SGHAT and CDR2 FQNNGV. The trim removed 1 base at V and 8 bases at J, leaving 6 bases unmatched. The CDR3 runs to 14 residues. The CDR3 protein is CASSLGGRGRGYTF. The DNA of the CDR3 is TGTGCCAGCAGCTTAGGAGGCAGGGGGCGCGGCTACACCTTC.